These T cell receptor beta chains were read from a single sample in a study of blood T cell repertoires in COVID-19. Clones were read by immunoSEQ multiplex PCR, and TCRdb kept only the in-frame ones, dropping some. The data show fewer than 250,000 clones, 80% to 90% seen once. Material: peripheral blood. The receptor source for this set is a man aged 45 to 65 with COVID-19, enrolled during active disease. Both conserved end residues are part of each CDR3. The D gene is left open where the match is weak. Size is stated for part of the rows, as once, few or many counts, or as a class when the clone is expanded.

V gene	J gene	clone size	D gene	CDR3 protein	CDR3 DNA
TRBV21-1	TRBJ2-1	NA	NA	CASTPVIAQIYNEQFF	TGTGCCAGCACCCCGGTGATAGCGCAAATCTACAATGAGCAGTTCTTC
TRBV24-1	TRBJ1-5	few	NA	CATGTGNSNQPQHF	TGTGCCACCGGGACTGGAAATAGCAATCAGCCCCAGCATTTT
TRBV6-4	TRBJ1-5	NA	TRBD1	CASSEDRDDQPQHF	TGTGCCAGCAGTGAGGACAGGGACGATCAGCCCCAGCATTTT
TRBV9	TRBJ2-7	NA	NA	CASSNSPRAPLYEQYF	TGTGCCAGCAGCAACTCCCCGAGGGCCCCCCTCTACGAGCAGTACTTC
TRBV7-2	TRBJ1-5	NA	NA	CASSLLRGSNQPQHF	TGTGCCAGCAGCTTATTACGCGGAAGCAATCAGCCCCAGCATTTT
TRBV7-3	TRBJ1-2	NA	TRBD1	CASSYGTGAGYGYTF	TGTGCCAGCAGCTACGGGACAGGGGCTGGCTATGGCTACACCTTC
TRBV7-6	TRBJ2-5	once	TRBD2	CASSLGPSGSSQETQYF	TGTGCCAGCAGCTTAGGCCCTAGCGGGAGCAGCCAAGAGACCCAGTACTTC
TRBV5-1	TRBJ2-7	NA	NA	CASSLDRPYEQYF	TGCGCCAGCAGCTTGGACAGACCATACGAGCAGTACTTC
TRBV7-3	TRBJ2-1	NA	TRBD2	CASSYRGSSGHARNEQFF	TGTGCCAGCAGCTATCGGGGGTCTAGCGGTCATGCGCGCAATGAGCAGTTCTTC
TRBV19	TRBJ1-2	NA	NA	CASPGWLAGVYYGYTF	TGTGCCAGTCCTGGTTGGCTGGCAGGGGTTTACTATGGCTACACCTTC
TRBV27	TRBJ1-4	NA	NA	CASRGTSEKLFF	TGTGCCAGCAGAGGGACATCTGAAAAACTGTTTTTT
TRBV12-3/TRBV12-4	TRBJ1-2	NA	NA	CASTGGNYGYTF	TGTGCCAGCACCGGGGGGAACTATGGCTACACCTTC
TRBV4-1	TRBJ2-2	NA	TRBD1	CASSQGTGPNTGELFF	TGCGCCAGCAGCCAAGGGACAGGACCGAACACCGGGGAGCTGTTTTTT
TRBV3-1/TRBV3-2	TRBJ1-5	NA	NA	CASSQQGGNQPQHF	TGTGCCAGCAGCCAACAGGGTGGCAATCAGCCCCAGCATTTT
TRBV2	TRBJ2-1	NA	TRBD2	CASRPSGGAGNEQFF	TGTGCCAGCCGTCCAAGCGGGGGGGCGGGGAATGAGCAGTTCTTC
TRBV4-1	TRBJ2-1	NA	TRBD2	CASSHELAYEQFF	TGCGCCAGCAGCCATGAACTAGCGTATGAGCAGTTCTTC
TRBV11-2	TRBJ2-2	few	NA	CASSLDYTGELFF	TGTGCCAGCAGCTTAGATTATACCGGGGAGCTGTTTTTT
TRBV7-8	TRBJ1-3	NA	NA	CASSLVSWGDASGNTIYF	TGTGCCAGCAGCTTAGTTTCTTGGGGAGATGCCTCTGGAAACACCATATATTTT
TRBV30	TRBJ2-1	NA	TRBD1	CAWSVLGTAYNEQFF	TGTGCCTGGAGTGTACTAGGGACAGCCTACAATGAGCAGTTCTTC
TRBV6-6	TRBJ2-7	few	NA	CASMGFPARADEQYF	TGTGCCAGCATGGGGTTCCCGGCGAGGGCAGACGAGCAGTACTTC
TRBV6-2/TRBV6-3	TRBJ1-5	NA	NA	CASSYSAGAIPPPQHF	TGTGCCAGCAGTTACTCAGCGGGGGCTATACCCCCGCCCCAGCATTTT
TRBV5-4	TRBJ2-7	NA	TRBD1	CASSLVDRDHEQYF	TGTGCCAGCAGCTTGGTAGACAGGGACCACGAGCAGTACTTC
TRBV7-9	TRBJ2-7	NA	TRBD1	CASSGRDRALEQYF	TGTGCCAGCAGCGGCCGGGACAGAGCGTTGGAGCAGTACTTC
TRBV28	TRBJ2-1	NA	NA	CASRPPQGYNEQFF	TGTGCCAGCAGGCCACCACAGGGTTATAATGAGCAGTTCTTC
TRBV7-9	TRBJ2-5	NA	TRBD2	CASRGLAGVQETQYF	TGTGCCAGCAGGGGGCTAGCGGGGGTACAAGAGACCCAGTACTTC
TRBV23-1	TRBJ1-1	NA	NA	CASSQSTDIIFPMNTEAFF	TGCGCCAGCAGTCAATCGACGGACATCATCTTCCCGATGAACACTGAAGCTTTCTTT
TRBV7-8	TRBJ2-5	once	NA	CASSLVLGVNQETQYF	TGTGCCAGCAGCTTAGTCTTAGGGGTGAACCAAGAGACCCAGTACTTC
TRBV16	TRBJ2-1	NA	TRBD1	CASSQSSDRGLREQFF	TGTGCCAGCAGCCAATCTAGCGACAGGGGTCTTCGTGAGCAGTTCTTC
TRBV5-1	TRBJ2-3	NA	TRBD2	CASSTTGTSGVETDTQYF	TGCGCCAGCAGCACAACCGGGACTAGCGGTGTTGAAACAGATACGCAGTATTTT
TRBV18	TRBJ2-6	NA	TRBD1	CASSYRQGSGANVLTF	TGTGCCAGCTCCTACCGACAGGGCTCTGGGGCCAACGTCCTGACTTTC
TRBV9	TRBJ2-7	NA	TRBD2	CASSTGTSGRAGEQYF	TGTGCCAGCAGCACCGGGACTAGCGGGAGGGCGGGGGAGCAGTACTTC
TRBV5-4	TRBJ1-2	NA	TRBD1	CASRDPGQPGGYTF	TGTGCCAGCAGGGATCCGGGACAGCCGGGTGGCTACACCTTC
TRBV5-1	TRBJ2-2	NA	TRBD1	CASSLVEGAAGELFF	TGCGCCAGCAGCTTGGTTGAGGGGGCCGCCGGGGAGCTGTTTTTT
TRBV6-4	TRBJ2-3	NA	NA	CASSRGHTDTQYF	TGTGCCAGCAGCAGGGGCCACACAGATACGCAGTATTTT
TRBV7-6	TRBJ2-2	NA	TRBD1	CASSQGTGWSGELFF	TGTGCCAGCAGCCAAGGGACAGGGTGGAGCGGGGAGCTGTTTTTT
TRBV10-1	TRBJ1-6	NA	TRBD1	CASPDAGGNSPLHF	TGCGCCAGCCCTGATGCAGGGGGTAATTCACCCCTCCACTTT
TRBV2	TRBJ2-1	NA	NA	CASSRDTTGQFF	TGTGCCAGCAGTAGGGACACCACCGGACAGTTCTTC
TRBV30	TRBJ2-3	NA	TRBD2	CAWTSGRTDTQYF	TGTGCCTGGACTAGCGGGAGGACAGATACGCAGTATTTT
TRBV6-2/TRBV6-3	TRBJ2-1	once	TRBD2	CASSYLPGGAEQFF	TGTGCCAGCAGTTACCTACCGGGGGGAGCGGAGCAGTTCTTC
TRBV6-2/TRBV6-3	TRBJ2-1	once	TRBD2	CASSLAGTYNEQFF	TGTGCCAGCAGTCTAGCGGGTACCTACAATGAGCAGTTCTTC
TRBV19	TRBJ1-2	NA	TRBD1	CASTDGAGGTYGYTF	TGTGCCAGTACCGATGGGGCAGGGGGCACCTATGGCTACACCTTC
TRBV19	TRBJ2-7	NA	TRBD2	CASRTSGEPYEQYF	TGTGCCAGCCGGACTAGCGGGGAACCCTACGAGCAGTACTTC
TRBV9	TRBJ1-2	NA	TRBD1	CASSKLTGDYYGYTF	TGTGCCAGCAGCAAGCTGACAGGGGACTACTATGGCTACACCTTC
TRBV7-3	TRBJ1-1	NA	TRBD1	CASSRGQGGEAFF	TGTGCCAGCAGCCGAGGACAGGGAGGTGAAGCTTTCTTT
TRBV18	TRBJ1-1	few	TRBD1	CASSLGTENTEAFF	TGTGCCAGCTCACTTGGGACAGAGAACACTGAAGCTTTCTTT
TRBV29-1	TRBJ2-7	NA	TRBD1	CSVVQGASYEQYF	TGCAGCGTAGTACAGGGGGCCTCCTACGAGCAGTACTTC
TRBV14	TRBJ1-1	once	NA	CATAISSGTEAFF	TGTGCCACCGCGATCTCGTCGGGTACTGAAGCTTTCTTT
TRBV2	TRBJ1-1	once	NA	CASTGLKGEAFF	TGTGCCAGCACCGGACTTAAAGGTGAAGCTTTCTTT
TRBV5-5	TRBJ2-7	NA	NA	CASSPPHYEQYF	TGTGCCAGCAGCCCCCCCCACTACGAGCAGTACTTC
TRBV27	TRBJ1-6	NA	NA	CASSMGGFSPLHF	TGTGCCAGCAGCATGGGGGGGTTTTCACCCCTCCACTTT
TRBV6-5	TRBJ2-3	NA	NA	CASLLAGTDTQYF	TGTGCCAGCTTGTTAGCGGGCACAGATACGCAGTATTTT
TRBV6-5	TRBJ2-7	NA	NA	CASSQGLLREQYF	TGTGCCAGCAGCCAAGGACTACTACGGGAGCAGTACTTC